The clone carrying this T cell receptor (beta chain) was detected a few times. These data come from a study of post-analysis software for immune sequencing data. Incorporated into the TCR beta cDNA libraries were unique molecular identifiers, which served to reduce PCR and sequencing biases. MiXCR was run by TCRdb on the PCR reads, yielding one entry per CDR3 protein. The sample yields around 260,000 distinct CDR3 sequences, 36% seen once. This receptor was taken from a girl aged 5-17 years with multiple sclerosis. The sequenced sample was blood.

DNA for the CDR3: TGCGCCAGCAGCCAAGCCGGGTCAGGTGACAGGGACACTGAAGCTTTCTTT. This sequence encodes CASSQAGSGDRDTEAFF. This chain connects TRBV4-1 to TRBJ1-1; 7 bases map to TRBD1. The CDR3 covers 17 residues. Unmatched junction bases numbered 11, after V lost 1 base and J lost 3 bases. CDR1 and CDR2 (germline): MGHRA, YSYEKL.